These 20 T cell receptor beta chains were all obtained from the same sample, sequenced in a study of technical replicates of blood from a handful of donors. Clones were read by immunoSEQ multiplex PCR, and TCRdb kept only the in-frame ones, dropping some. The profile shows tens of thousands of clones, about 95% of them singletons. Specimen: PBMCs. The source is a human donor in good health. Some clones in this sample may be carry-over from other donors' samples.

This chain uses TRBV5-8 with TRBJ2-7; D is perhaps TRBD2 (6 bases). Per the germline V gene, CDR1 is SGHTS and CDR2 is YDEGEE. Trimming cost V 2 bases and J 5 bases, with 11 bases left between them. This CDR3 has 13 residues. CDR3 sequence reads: CASSLVRGNEQYF. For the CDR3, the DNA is TGTGCCAGCAGCTTAGTTCGGGGGAACGAGCAGTACTTC.

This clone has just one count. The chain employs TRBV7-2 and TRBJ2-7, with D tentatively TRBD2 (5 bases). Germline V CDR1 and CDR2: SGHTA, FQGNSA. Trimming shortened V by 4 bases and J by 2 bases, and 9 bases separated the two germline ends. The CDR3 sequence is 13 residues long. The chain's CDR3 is CASSSLDPYEQYF. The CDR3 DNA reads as TGTGCCAGCAGCTCACTAGATCCCTACGAGCAGTACTTC.

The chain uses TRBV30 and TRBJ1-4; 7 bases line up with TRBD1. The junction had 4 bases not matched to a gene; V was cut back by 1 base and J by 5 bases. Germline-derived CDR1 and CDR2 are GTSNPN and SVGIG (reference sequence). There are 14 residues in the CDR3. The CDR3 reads CAWSGGQTNEKLFF. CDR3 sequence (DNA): TGTGCCTGGAGTGGGGGACAGACAAATGAAAAACTGTTTTTT.

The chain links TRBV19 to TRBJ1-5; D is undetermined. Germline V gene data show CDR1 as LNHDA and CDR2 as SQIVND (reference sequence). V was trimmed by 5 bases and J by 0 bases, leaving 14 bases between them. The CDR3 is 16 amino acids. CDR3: CASSPPSGISNQPQHF. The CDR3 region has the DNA TGTGCCAGTAGTCCCCCGTCGGGGATTAGCAATCAGCCCCAGCATTTT.

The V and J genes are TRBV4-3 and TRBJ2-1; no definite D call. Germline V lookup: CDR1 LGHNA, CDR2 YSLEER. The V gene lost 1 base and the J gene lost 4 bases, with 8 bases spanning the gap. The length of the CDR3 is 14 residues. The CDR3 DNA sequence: TGCGCCAGCAGCCAAGGTTTCGGTTACAATGAGCAGTTCTTC. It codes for CASSQGFGYNEQFF.

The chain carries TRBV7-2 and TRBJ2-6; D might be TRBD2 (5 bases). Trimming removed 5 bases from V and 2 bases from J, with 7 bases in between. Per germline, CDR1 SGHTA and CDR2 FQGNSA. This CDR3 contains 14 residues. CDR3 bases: TGTGCCAGCAGCAGACTAACTGGGGCCAACGTCCTGACTTTC. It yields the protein CASSRLTGANVLTF.

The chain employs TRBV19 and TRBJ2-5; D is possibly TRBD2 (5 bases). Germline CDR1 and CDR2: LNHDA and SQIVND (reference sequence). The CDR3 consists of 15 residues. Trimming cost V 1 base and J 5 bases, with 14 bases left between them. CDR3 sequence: CASSIGVRGGETQYF. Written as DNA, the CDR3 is TGTGCCAGTAGTATAGGAGTTCGGGGTGGGGAGACCCAGTACTTC.

The CDR3 nucleotides read TGTGCCAGCACCGGTGTACAGGCGCAGTATTTT. This codes for CASTGVQAQYF. The chain employs TRBV25-1 and TRBJ2-3, with D possibly matching TRBD1 (5 bases). Germline CDR1 and CDR2: MGHDK and SYGVNS. This CDR3 has 11 amino acids. Between the trimmed V and J ends, which lost 7 bases and 10 bases, there was a span of 12 bases.

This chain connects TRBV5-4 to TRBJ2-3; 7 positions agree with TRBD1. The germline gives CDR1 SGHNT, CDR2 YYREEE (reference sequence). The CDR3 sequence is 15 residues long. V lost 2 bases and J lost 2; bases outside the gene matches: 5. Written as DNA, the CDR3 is TGTGCCAGCAGCTTACAGACAGGGCACACAGATACGCAGTATTTT. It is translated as CASSLQTGHTDTQYF.

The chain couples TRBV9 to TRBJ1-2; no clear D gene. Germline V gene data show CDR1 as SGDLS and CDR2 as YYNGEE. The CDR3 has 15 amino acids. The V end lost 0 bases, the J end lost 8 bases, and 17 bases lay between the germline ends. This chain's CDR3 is CASSVGNSPGEGYTF. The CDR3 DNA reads TGTGCCAGCAGCGTAGGGAACTCGCCCGGGGAAGGCTACACCTTC.

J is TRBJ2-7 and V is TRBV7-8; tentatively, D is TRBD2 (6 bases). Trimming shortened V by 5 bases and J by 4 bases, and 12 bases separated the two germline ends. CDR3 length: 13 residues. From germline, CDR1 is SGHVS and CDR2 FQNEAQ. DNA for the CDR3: TGTGCCAGCAGCGCGGGGCCCCTTTACGAGCAGTACTTC. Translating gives CASSAGPLYEQYF.

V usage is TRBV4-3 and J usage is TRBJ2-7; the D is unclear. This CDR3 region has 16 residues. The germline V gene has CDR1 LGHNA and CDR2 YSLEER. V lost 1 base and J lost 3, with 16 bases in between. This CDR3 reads CASSQGSTREDYEQYF. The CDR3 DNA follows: TGCGCCAGCAGCCAAGGGTCGACGCGCGAGGACTACGAGCAGTACTTC.

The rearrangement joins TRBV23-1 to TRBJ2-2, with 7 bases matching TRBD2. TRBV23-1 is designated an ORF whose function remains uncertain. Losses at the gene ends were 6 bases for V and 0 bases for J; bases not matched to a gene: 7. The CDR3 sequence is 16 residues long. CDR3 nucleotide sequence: TGCGCCAGCAGCCGCCGGGACTACCCGAACACCGGGGAGCTGTTTTTT. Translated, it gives CASSRRDYPNTGELFF.

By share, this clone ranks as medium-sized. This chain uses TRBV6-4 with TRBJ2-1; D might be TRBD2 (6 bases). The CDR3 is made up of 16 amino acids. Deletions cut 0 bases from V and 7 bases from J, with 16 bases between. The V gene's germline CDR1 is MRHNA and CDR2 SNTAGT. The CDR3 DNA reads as TGTGCCAGCAGTGACTCGAGTCTGGGGGGTGAGAATGAGCAGTTCTTC. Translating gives CASSDSSLGGENEQFF.

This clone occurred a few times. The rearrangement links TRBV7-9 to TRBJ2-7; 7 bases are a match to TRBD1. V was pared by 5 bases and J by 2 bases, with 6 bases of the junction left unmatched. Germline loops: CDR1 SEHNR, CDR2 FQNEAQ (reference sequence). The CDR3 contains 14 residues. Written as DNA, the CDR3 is TGTGCCAGCAGCCACGGACAGGAACCCTACGAGCAGTACTTC. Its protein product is CASSHGQEPYEQYF.

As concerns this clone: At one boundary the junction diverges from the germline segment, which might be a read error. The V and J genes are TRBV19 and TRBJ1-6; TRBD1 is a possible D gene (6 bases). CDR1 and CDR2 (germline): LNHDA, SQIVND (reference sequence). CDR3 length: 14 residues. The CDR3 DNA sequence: TGTGCCAGTCGAAAGGACAGTCTTAATTCGCCCCTCCACTTT. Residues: CASRKDSLNSPLHF.

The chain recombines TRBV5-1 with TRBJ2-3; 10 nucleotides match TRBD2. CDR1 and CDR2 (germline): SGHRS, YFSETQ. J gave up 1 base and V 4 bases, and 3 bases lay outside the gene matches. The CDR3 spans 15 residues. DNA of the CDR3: TGCGCCAGCAGCGTAGGGACTAGCGGCACAGATACGCAGTATTTT. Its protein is CASSVGTSGTDTQYF.

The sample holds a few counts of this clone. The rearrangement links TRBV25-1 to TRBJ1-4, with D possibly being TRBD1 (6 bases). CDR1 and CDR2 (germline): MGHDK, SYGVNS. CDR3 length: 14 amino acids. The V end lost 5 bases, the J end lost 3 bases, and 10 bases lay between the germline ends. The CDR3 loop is CASSYGGPNEKLFF. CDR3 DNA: TGTGCCAGCAGTTACGGGGGGCCTAATGAAAAACTGTTTTTT.

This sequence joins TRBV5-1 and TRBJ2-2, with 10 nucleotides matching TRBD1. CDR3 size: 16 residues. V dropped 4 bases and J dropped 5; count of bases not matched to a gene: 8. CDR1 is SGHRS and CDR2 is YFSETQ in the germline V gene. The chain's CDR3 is CASSTDRGLGTGELFF. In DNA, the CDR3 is TGCGCCAGCAGCACCGACAGGGGGCTAGGAACCGGGGAGCTGTTTTTT.

CDR3 nucleotide sequence: TGTGCCAGCAGCTGGGGGACAGTCCGGGGAGAGACCCAGTACTTC. It yields the protein CASSWGTVRGETQYF. The chain uses TRBV7-6 and TRBJ2-5; TRBD1 matches 7 bases. The CDR3 runs to 15 residues. Per the germline V gene, CDR1 is SGHVS and CDR2 is FNYEAQ. V gave up 4 bases and J gave up 4 bases; unmatched junction bases: 9.